These 3 T cell receptor beta chains were all obtained from the same sample, sequenced in a study of T cells in localized non-small cell lung cancer. This table comes from immunoSEQ multiplex PCR, and its TCRdb copy is limited to in-frame clones, with some not included. Of about 43,000 clones listed, over 75% are singletons. The sample was PBMCs, taken before any cancer treatment. These TCRs come from a woman aged 35 to 75 with stage II lung adenocarcinoma.

This chain uses TRBV19 with TRBJ1-5; a weak D match, TRBD1 (5 bases). Germline CDR1 LNHDA, CDR2 SQIVND (reference sequence). V was pared by 6 bases and J by 0 bases, with 9 bases between. The CDR3 is 14 amino acids. The CDR3 DNA sequence: TGTGCCAGTAGAGGAGGGGTTAGCAATCAGCCCCAGCATTTT. Its translation: CASRGGVSNQPQHF.

The rearrangement joins TRBV28 to TRBJ2-5; 9 nucleotides align to TRBD2. The end of the DNA is better explained by TRBJ2-7, so the J call may be wrong. CDR3 size: 15 residues. Per the germline V gene, CDR1 is MDHEN and CDR2 is SYDVKM. This chain's CDR3 is CASSSSGNLGYEQYF. The DNA of the CDR3 is TGTGCCAGCAGTTCTAGCGGGAACCTCGGCTACGAGCAGTACTTC.

For the CDR3, the DNA is TGTGCCAGCAGCCCAATAACGGGACTAGCTACAGATACGCAGTATTTT. Encoded protein: CASSPITGLATDTQYF. The chain employs TRBV7-3 and TRBJ2-3; 9 nucleotides agree with TRBD2. Germline values: CDR1 SGHTA, CDR2 FQGTGA. CDR3 length: 16 amino acids. J was trimmed by 3 bases and V by 5 bases; bases with no gene match: 9.